One and the same sample provided the 20 T cell receptor beta chains below, sequenced in a study of shared clonotypes between healthy human individuals (dated by TCRdb to 2019 to 2021). For the CD8 naive samples, CD45RO-negative cells were positively selected for CCR7, yielding a CD45RA+CCR7+ population from which TemRA cells were excluded. Library preparation employed the immunoSEQ multiplex PCR assay. This is the immuneACCESS table as TCRdb keeps it, with only in-frame sequences that have V and J called. A part of the clones is gone; compared with another copy, unresolved V genes explain less than half, and the rest is unexplained. The sample contains around 1.9 million clones, 85% to 95% of them found a single time. Together, the top ten hold around 1.7% of the sample. The material sequenced was naive CD8+ T cells from PBMCs. Read against the paper, the sample's cell subset or site label means: CD45RA+CCR7+. These receptor sequences come from a man aged 18 to 30 in good health. Some clones in this sample may be carry-over from other donors' samples.

For this clone: The sample has other DNA sequences that encode this CDR3 too. The J gene is TRBJ2-1, the V gene TRBV4-1; D is unresolved. The CDR3 consists of 13 residues. Per germline, CDR1 MGHRA and CDR2 YSYEKL. Deletions cut 0 bases from V and 2 bases from J, with 2 bases between. This chain's CDR3 is CASSQDPYNEQFF. CDR3 nucleotides: TGCGCCAGCAGCCAAGATCCCTACAATGAGCAGTTCTTC.

This clone has just a few counts. The chain is built from TRBV10-3 and TRBJ1-1; unclear D gene. The V end lost 0 bases, the J end lost 1 base, and 6 bases lay between the germline ends. The CDR3 length is 14 residues. Germline V CDR1 and CDR2: ENHRY, SYGVKD. The DNA of the CDR3 is TGTGCCATCAGTGAGTCAAGGGCGAACACTGAAGCTTTCTTT. This encodes CAISESRANTEAFF.

In DNA form, the CDR3 reads TGCGCCAGCAGCTTGGGAGGGGGCCCCGGGGAGCTGTTTTTT. This translates into CASSLGGGPGELFF. The rearrangement joins TRBV5-1 to TRBJ2-2; 7 positions agree with TRBD1. The junction had 2 bases not matched to a gene; V was cut back by 0 bases and J by 6 bases. Looked up from germline, CDR1 is SGHRS and CDR2 is YFSETQ. The CDR3 is made up of 14 amino acids.

Regarding this clone: Other nucleotide sequences in the sample specify the same CDR3. V and J are TRBV6-1 and TRBJ2-7, with unresolved D. The CDR3 is 15 amino acids. The V gene lost 1 base and the J gene lost 0 bases, with 10 bases spanning the gap. CDR1 and CDR2 (germline): MNHNS, SASEGT. In DNA, the CDR3 is TGTGCCAGCAGTGAAGGGCTGCTGAGCTCCTACGAGCAGTACTTC. Amino acid sequence: CASSEGLLSSYEQYF.

The rearrangement links TRBV6-1 to TRBJ2-7; D unclear. The CDR3 length is 14 residues. Germline V gives CDR1 MNHNS, CDR2 SASEGT. Trimming pared 1 base from V and 3 bases from J, leaving 10 bases between. The DNA of the CDR3 is TGTGCCAGCAGTGAAGGGGTGGGTCTCTACGAGCAGTACTTC. Protein: CASSEGVGLYEQYF.

This chain uses TRBV7-6 with TRBJ2-7; 10 bases line up with TRBD2. This CDR3 has 14 amino acids. Germline V gene sequence: CDR1 SGHVS, CDR2 FNYEAQ. With 5 bases clipped from V and 4 bases from J, the junction kept 5 bases outside the gene matches. The CDR3 sequence: CASSPGTSAYEQYF. DNA for the CDR3: TGTGCCAGCAGCCCCGGGACTAGCGCATACGAGCAGTACTTC.

In nucleotides, the CDR3 is TGTGCCAGTAGTATAGGAGTGCACCCCTGGGGCCAAGAGACCCAGTACTTC. It codes for CASSIGVHPWGQETQYF. The chain has TRBV19 and TRBJ2-5; no reliable D call. V lost 1 base and J lost 1, with 16 bases in between. CDR3 size: 17 residues. CDR1 is LNHDA and CDR2 is SQIVND in the germline V gene (reference sequence).

This rearrangement joins TRBV7-9 to TRBJ1-5; possible D gene TRBD1, 6 bases. Germline CDR1 SEHNR, CDR2 FQNEAQ (reference sequence). CDR3 length: 14 residues. Deletions cut 2 bases from V and 3 bases from J, with 8 bases between. The CDR3 DNA reads as TGTGCCAGCAGCTTAAAGGGGGTCAATCAGCCCCAGCATTTT. This gives the protein CASSLKGVNQPQHF.

CDR3 in amino acids: CASNSDRYSNQPQHF. CDR3 in DNA: TGCGCCAGCAACTCCGACAGGTATAGCAATCAGCCCCAGCATTTT. The chain joins TRBV4-3 to TRBJ1-5; D perhaps matches TRBD1 (6 bases). V was pared by 7 bases and J by 0 bases, with 13 bases between. The CDR3 is 15 amino acids. Germline CDR1 LGHNA, CDR2 YSLEER.

This chain uses TRBV7-9 with TRBJ1-1; D may be TRBD1 (6 bases). V was trimmed by 5 bases and J by 3 bases, leaving 13 bases between them. CDR1 and CDR2 (germline): SEHNR, FQNEAQ (reference sequence). This CDR3 has 14 amino acids. In nucleotides, the CDR3 is TGTGCCAGCAGCCTTCTAGACAGGTACACTGAAGCTTTCTTT. Encoded protein: CASSLLDRYTEAFF.

J is TRBJ2-1 and V is TRBV4-3; D is possibly TRBD2 (5 bases). Deletions cut 0 bases from V and 8 bases from J, with 14 bases between. This CDR3 spans 15 amino acids. CDR1 and CDR2 (germline): LGHNA, YSLEER. The CDR3 sequence is CASSQEERTVDEQFF. The CDR3 DNA sequence: TGCGCCAGCAGCCAAGAGGAGAGGACTGTTGATGAGCAGTTCTTC.

This rearrangement joins TRBV4-2 to TRBJ2-7; 7 bases map to TRBD1. This CDR3 contains 16 residues. J lost 0 bases, V lost 1 base, and 6 bases had no gene match. Germline CDR1 reads LGHNA; CDR2 reads YNFKEQ. The CDR3 region is CASSQAQGTVSYEQYF. The CDR3 DNA is TGTGCCAGCAGCCAAGCACAGGGGACCGTCTCCTACGAGCAGTACTTC.

The chain uses TRBV7-2 and TRBJ1-3, with 7 bases that match TRBD1. The ends lost 5 bases at V and 0 bases at J; junction bases unmatched: 7. This CDR3 is built from 16 residues. The germline CDR1 and CDR2 sequences are SGHTA and FQGNSA. CDR3 DNA: TGTGCCAGCAGCCTAACGGGGACAGCCTCTGGAAACACCATATATTTT. It encodes CASSLTGTASGNTIYF.

This chain joins TRBV7-3 and TRBJ2-3; D might be TRBD1 or TRBD2, each matching 5 bases. In germline, CDR1 is SGHTA, CDR2 FQGTGA. The CDR3 consists of 13 residues. V was trimmed by 0 bases and J by 8 bases, leaving 9 bases between them. This chain's CDR3 is CASSLTGTSTQYF. CDR3 coding DNA: TGTGCCAGCAGCTTAACGGGGACGAGTACGCAGTATTTT.

The J gene is TRBJ2-2, the V gene TRBV9; 8 bases line up with TRBD1. Germline V CDR1 and CDR2: SGDLS, YYNGEE. J was trimmed by 6 bases and V by 8 bases; bases with no gene match: 6. This CDR3 comprises 13 residues. CDR3 amino acids: CASQGAEAGELFF. CDR3 nucleotide sequence: TGTGCCAGTCAGGGGGCTGAGGCCGGGGAGCTGTTTTTT. The full variable domain, in which reference TRBV9 and TRBJ2-2 provide the parts outside the CDR3, is DSGVTQTPKHLITATGQRVTLRCSPRSGDLSVYWYQQSLDQGLQFLIQYYNGEERAKGNILERFSAQQFPDLHSELNLSSLELGDSALYFCASQGAEAGELFFGEGSRLTVL.

This chain uses TRBV28 with TRBJ2-5; TRBD1 matches at 9 bases. The germline gives CDR1 MDHEN, CDR2 SYDVKM. V dropped 6 bases and J dropped 5; count of bases not matched to a gene: 7. The CDR3 loop spans 14 amino acids. The CDR3 DNA follows: TGTGCCAGCAGCCAAGGACAGGGGAGGGAGACCCAGTACTTC. Translation gives CASSQGQGRETQYF.

The chain combines TRBV7-9 with TRBJ2-3; no clear D. This CDR3 contains 13 residues. The V end was cut by 5 bases, the J end by 5 bases, with 11 bases between. Germline values: CDR1 SEHNR, CDR2 FQNEAQ (reference sequence). CDR3 DNA sequence: TGTGCCAGCAGCGACCCACTGAAAGATACGCAGTATTTT. Protein: CASSDPLKDTQYF.

The rearrangement uses TRBV28 and TRBJ2-1, with 10 bases fitting TRBD2. Germline V gene lookup returns CDR1 MDHEN and CDR2 SYDVKM. V shed 3 bases, J shed 8 bases, and the junction held 7 bases outside the gene matches. This CDR3 comprises 15 residues. The CDR3 loop reads CASSLVASGRHEQFF. The CDR3 region has the DNA TGTGCCAGCAGTTTGGTAGCTAGCGGGAGACATGAGCAGTTCTTC.

The V gene is TRBV2, the J gene TRBJ2-2, with TRBD2 identical over 12 bases. This CDR3 has 17 amino acids. V shed 4 bases, J shed 4 bases, and the junction held 7 bases outside the gene matches. The germline V gene has CDR1 SNHLY and CDR2 FYNNEI. The CDR3 bases are TGTGCCAGCAGTGCCCTAGCGGGAGGGCCGAGCACCGGGGAGCTGTTTTTT. It is translated as CASSALAGGPSTGELFF. Full variable domain (missing parts from reference TRBV2 and TRBJ2-2): EPEVTQTPSHQVTQMGQEVILRCVPISNHLYFYWYRQILGQKVEFLVSFYNNEISEKSEIFDDQFSVERPDGSNFTLKIRSTKLEDSAMYFCASSALAGGPSTGELFFGEGSRLTVL.

The gene calls are TRBV29-1 and TRBJ2-1, with D perhaps matching TRBD2 (6 bases). V dropped 8 bases and J dropped 0 bases, with 11 bases sitting between them. Germline CDR1 and CDR2: SQVTM and ANQGSEA. This CDR3 contains 13 residues. This chain's CDR3 is CSSYGSSYNEQFF. Written as DNA, the CDR3 is TGCAGCTCCTACGGGAGCTCCTACAATGAGCAGTTCTTC.